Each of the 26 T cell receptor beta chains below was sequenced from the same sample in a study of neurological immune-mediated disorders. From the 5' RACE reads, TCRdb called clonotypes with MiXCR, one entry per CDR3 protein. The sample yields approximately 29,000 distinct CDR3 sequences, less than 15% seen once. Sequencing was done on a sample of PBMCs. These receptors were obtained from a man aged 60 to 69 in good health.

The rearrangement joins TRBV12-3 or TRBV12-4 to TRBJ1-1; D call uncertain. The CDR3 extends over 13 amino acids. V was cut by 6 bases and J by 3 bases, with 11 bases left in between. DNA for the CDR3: TGTGCCAGCAGCCGGACTCAAGACACTGAAGCTTTCTTT. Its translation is CASSRTQDTEAFF.

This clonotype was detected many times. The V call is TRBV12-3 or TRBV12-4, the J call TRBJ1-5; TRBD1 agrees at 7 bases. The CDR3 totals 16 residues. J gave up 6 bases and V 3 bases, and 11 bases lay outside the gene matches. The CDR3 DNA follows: TGTGCCAGCAGTTTGGGGGCAGGGGGAAAGGGTCAGCCCCAGCATTTT. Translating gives CASSLGAGGKGQPQHF.

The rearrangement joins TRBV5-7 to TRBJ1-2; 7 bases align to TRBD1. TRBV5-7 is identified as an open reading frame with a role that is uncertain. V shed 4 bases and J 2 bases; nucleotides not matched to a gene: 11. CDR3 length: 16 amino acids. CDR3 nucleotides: TGTGCCAGCAGCCCCTCCGGGACAGAGCCCAACTATGGCTACACCTTC. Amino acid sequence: CASSPSGTEPNYGYTF.

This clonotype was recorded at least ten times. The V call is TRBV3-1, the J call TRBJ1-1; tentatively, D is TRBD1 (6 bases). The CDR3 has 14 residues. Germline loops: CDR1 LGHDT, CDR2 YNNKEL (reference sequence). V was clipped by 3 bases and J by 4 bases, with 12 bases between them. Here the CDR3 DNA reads TGTGCCAGCAGCCATATAGCAGGGGCCACTGAAGCTTTCTTT. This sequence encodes CASSHIAGATEAFF. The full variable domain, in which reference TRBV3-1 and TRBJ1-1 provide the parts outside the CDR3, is DTAVSQTPKYLVTQMGNDKSIKCEQNLGHDTMYWYKQDSKKFLKIMFSYNNKELIINETVPNRFSPKSPDKAHLNLHINSLELGDSAVYFCASSHIAGATEAFFGQGTRLTVV.

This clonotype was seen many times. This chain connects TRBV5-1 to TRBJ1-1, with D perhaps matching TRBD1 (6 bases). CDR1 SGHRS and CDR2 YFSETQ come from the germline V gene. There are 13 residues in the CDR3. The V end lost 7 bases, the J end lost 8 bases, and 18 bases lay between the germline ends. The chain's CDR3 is CASSWSTGMEAFF. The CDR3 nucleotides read TGCGCCAGCTCTTGGTCAACAGGGATGGAAGCTTTCTTT.

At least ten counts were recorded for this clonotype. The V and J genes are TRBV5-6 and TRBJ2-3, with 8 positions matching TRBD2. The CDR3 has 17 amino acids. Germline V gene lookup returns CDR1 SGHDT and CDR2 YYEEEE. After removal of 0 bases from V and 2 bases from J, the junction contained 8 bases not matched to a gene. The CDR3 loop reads CASSLAASGQHTDTQYF. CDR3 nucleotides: TGTGCCAGCAGCTTGGCGGCTAGCGGGCAACACACAGATACGCAGTATTTT. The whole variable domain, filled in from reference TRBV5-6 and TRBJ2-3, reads DAGVTQSPTHLIKTRGQQVTLRCSPKSGHDTVSWYQQALGQGPQFIFQYYEEEERQRGNFPDRFSGHQFPNYSSELNVNALLLGDSALYLCASSLAASGQHTDTQYFGPGTRLTVL.

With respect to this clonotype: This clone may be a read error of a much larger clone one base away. Here the CDR3 reads CVSSPIDRSYTGELFF. CDR3 coding DNA: TGTGTCAGCAGTCCGATAGACAGATCTTACACCGGGGAGCTGTTTTTT. The rearrangement uses TRBV27 and TRBJ2-2; a weak D match, TRBD1 (5 bases). CDR3 length: 16 residues. From germline, CDR1 is MNHEY and CDR2 SMNVEV (reference sequence).

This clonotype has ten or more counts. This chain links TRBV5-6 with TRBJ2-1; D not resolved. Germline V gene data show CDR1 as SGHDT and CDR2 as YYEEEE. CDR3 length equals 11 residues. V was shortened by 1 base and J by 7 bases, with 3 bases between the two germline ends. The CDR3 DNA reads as TGTGCCAGCAGCTTGAGAAATGAGCAGTTCTTC. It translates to CASSLRNEQFF.

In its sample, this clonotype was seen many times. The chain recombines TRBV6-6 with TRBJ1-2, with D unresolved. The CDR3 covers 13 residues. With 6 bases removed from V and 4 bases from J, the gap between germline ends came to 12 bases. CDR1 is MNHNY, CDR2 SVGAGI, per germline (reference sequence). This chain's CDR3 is CASRTGRTYGYTF. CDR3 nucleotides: TGTGCCAGCAGAACCGGACGGACCTATGGCTACACCTTC.

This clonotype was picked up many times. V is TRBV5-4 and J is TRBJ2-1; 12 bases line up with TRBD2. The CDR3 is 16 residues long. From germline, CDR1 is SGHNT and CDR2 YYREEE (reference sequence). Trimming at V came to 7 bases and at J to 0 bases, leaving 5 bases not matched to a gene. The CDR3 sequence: CASRMTSGSSYNEQFF. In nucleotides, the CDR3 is TGTGCCAGCCGCATGACTAGCGGGAGCTCCTACAATGAGCAGTTCTTC.

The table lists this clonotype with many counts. The CDR3 coding sequence is TGTGCCAGCAGTTACCTAGAAACCGGGGAGCTGTTTTTT. This gives the protein CASSYLETGELFF. This chain connects TRBV6-6 to TRBJ2-2, with no clear D. The ends were cut back, 2 bases at V and 5 bases at J, with 6 bases in the middle. Germline V CDR1 and CDR2: MNHNY, SVGAGI (reference sequence). The CDR3 has 13 amino acids.

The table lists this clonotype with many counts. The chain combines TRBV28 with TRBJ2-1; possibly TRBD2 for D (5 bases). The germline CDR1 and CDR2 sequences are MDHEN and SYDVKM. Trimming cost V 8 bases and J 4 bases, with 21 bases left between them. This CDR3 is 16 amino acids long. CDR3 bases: TGTGCCAGCCCTCCCCGCCCCGGGAAAGAATACAATGAGCAGTTCTTC. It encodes CASPPRPGKEYNEQFF.

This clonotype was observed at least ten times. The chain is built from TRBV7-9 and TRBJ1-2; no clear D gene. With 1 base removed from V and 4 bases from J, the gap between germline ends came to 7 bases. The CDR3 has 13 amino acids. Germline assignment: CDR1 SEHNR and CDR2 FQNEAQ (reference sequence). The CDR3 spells CASSLGTAYGYTF. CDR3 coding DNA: TGTGCCAGCAGCTTAGGGACGGCCTATGGCTACACCTTC.

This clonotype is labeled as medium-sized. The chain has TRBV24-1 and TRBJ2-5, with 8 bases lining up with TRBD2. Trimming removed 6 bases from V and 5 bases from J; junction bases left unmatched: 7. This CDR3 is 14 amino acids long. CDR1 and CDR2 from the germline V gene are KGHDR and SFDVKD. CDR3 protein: CATSPGGPSETQYF. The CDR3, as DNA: TGTGCCACCAGTCCGGGGGGGCCGAGTGAGACCCAGTACTTC.

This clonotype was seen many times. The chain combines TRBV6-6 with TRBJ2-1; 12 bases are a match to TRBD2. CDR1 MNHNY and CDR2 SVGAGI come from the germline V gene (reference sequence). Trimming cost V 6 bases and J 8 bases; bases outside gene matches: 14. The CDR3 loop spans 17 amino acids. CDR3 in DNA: TGTGCCAGCAGACCCGGGACTAGCGGGCCCTACCGGGATGAGCAGTTCTTC. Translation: CASRPGTSGPYRDEQFF.

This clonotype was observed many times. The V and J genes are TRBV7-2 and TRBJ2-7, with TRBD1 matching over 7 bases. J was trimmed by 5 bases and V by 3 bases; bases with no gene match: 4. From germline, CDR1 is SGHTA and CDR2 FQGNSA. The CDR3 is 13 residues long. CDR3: CASSFRQGHEQYF. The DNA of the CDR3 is TGTGCCAGCAGCTTCCGACAGGGTCACGAGCAGTACTTC.

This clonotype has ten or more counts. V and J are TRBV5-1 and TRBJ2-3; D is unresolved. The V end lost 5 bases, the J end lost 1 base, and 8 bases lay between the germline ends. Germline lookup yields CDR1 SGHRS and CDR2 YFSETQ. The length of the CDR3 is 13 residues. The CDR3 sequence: CASRSTGTDTQYF. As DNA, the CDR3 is TGCGCCAGCAGGAGCACGGGCACAGATACGCAGTATTTT.

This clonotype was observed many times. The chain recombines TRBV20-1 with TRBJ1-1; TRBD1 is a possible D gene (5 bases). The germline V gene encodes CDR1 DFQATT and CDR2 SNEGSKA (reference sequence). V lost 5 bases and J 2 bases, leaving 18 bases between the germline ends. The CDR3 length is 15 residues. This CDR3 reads CSAYAGSLYNTEAFF. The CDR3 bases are TGCAGTGCTTACGCAGGGTCCCTATACAACACTGAAGCTTTCTTT.

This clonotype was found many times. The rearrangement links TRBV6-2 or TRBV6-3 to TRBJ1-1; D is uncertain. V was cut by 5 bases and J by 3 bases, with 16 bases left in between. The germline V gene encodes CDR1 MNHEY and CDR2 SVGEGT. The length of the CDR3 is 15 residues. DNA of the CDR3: TGTGCCAGCAGTCCTCTCTCTGGATGGGACACTGAAGCTTTCTTT. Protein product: CASSPLSGWDTEAFF.

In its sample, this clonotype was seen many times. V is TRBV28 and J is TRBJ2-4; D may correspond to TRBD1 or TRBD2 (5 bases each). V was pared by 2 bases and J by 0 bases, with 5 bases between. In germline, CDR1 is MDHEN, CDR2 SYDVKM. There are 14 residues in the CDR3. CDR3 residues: CASSLGGAKNIQYF. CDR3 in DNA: TGTGCCAGCAGTTTAGGGGGAGCCAAAAACATTCAGTACTTC.

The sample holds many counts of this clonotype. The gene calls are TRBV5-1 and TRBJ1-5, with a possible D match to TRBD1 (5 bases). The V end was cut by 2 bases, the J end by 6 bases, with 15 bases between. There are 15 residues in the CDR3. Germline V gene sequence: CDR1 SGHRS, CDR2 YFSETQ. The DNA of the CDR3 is TGCGCCAGCAGCTTCGGCCCTGGACACTCTCAGCCCCAGCATTTT. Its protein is CASSFGPGHSQPQHF.

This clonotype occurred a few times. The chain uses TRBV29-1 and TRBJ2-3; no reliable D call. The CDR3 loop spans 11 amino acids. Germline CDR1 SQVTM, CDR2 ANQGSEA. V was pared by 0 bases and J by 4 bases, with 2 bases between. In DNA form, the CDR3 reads TGCAGCGTTGAAGATTCAGATACGCAGTATTTT. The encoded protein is CSVEDSDTQYF.

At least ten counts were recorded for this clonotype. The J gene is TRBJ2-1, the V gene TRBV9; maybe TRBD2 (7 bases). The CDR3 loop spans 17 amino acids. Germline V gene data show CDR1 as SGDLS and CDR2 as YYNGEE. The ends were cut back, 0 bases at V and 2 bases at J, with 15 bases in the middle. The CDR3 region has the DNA TGTGCCAGCAGCGTAGCTGGGGGGGCCAGTCCCTACAATGAGCAGTTCTTC. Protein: CASSVAGGASPYNEQFF.

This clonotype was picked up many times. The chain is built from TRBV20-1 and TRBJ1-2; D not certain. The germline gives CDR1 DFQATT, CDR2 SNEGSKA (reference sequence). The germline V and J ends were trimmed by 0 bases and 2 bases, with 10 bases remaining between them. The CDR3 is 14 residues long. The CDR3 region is CSARESDGNYGYTF. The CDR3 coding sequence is TGCAGTGCTAGAGAATCGGACGGGAACTATGGCTACACCTTC.

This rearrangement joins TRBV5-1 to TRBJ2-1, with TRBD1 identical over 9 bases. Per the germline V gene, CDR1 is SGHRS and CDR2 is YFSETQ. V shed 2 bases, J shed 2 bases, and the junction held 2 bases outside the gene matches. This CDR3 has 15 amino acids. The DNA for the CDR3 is TGCGCCAGCAGCTTCGGGACAGGGACCTACAATGAGCAGTTCTTC. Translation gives CASSFGTGTYNEQFF.

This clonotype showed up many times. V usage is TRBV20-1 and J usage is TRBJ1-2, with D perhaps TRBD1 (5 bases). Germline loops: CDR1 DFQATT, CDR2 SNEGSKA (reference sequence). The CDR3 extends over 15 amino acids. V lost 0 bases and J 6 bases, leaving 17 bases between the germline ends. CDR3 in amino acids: CSARDPRPPGDGYTF. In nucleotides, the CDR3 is TGCAGTGCTAGAGATCCGCGACCCCCGGGGGATGGCTACACCTTC.